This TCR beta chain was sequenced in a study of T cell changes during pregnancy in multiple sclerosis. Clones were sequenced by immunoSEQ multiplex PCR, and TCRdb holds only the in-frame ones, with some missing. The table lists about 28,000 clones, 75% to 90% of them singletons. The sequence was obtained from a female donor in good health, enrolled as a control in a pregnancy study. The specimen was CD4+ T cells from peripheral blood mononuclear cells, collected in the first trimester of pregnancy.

The CDR3 protein is CATSKTSPPQETQYF. CDR3 DNA: TGTGCCACCAGCAAGACTAGTCCCCCCCAAGAGACCCAGTACTTC. The chain links TRBV15 to TRBJ2-5; D possibly corresponds to TRBD2 (6 bases). V was cut by 4 bases and J by 1 base, with 13 bases left in between. This CDR3 comprises 15 residues. Germline assignment: CDR1 LNHNV and CDR2 YYDKDF (reference sequence). The full variable domain, completed using reference TRBV15 and TRBJ2-5, is DAMVIQNPRYQVTQFGKPVTLSCSQTLNHNVMYWYQQKSSQAPKLLFHYYDKDFNNEADTPDNFQSRRPNTSFCFLDIRSPGLGDTAMYLCATSKTSPPQETQYFGPGTRLLVL.